The next 25 T cell receptor beta chains were all read from a single sample in a study of cytomegalovirus exposure and HLA in healthy donors. PCR was performed using 60 Vbeta and 13 Jbeta primers. Generated by immunoSEQ multiplex PCR, the TCRdb table keeps only in-frame clones and is missing some. The sample lists about 70,000 clones; 86% were seen once. What was sequenced was PBMCs. The receptors shown here come from a woman in her thirties in good health and CMV-seronegative.

The chain uses TRBV7-9 and TRBJ1-2; TRBD1 is a possible D gene (5 bases). CDR3 length: 15 amino acids. The ends were cut back, 5 bases at V and 2 bases at J, with 15 bases in the middle. Germline CDR1 and CDR2: SEHNR and FQNEAQ (reference sequence). This CDR3 reads CASSTHLDSNYGYTF. The DNA for the CDR3 is TGTGCCAGCAGCACCCATCTCGACAGCAACTATGGCTACACCTTC.

This sequence joins TRBV6-1 and TRBJ1-1; 7 bases agree with TRBD1. CDR3 length: 15 amino acids. V dropped 3 bases and J dropped 5; count of bases not matched to a gene: 9. Germline CDR1 reads MNHNS; CDR2 reads SASEGT. CDR3 loop: CASSDGTAGKTEAFF. Written as DNA, the CDR3 is TGTGCCAGCAGTGATGGGACAGCTGGAAAGACTGAAGCTTTCTTT.

The V call is TRBV9, the J call TRBJ1-1, with D maybe TRBD1 (6 bases). Looked up from germline, CDR1 is SGDLS and CDR2 is YYNGEE. Trimming shortened V by 3 bases and J by 4 bases, and 19 bases separated the two germline ends. The CDR3 sequence is 16 residues long. CDR3 sequence reads: CASSADLTGQTTEAFF. The CDR3 coding sequence is TGTGCCAGCAGCGCGGACCTAACTGGACAGACCACTGAAGCTTTCTTT.

The CDR3 region is CASSLVAGVYEQFF. CDR3 DNA: TGTGCCAGCAGCTTAGTAGCGGGAGTTTATGAGCAGTTCTTC. The J gene is TRBJ2-1, the V gene TRBV11-2; 9 bases match TRBD2. J was trimmed by 8 bases and V by 1 base; bases with no gene match: 3. This CDR3 region has 14 residues. Germline CDR1 reads SGHAT; CDR2 reads FQNNGV. Looking up the rest from reference TRBV11-2 and TRBJ2-1 gives the full variable domain: EAGVAQSPRYKIIEKRQSVAFWCNPISGHATLYWYQQILGQGPKLLIQFQNNGVVDDSQLPKDRFSAERLKGVDSTLKIQPAKLEDSAVYLCASSLVAGVYEQFFGPGTRLTVL.

The chain is built from TRBV12-2 and TRBJ2-2; TRBD2, the D gene given by the table, was not confirmed from the DNA. TRBV12-2 is designated a pseudogene. This CDR3 comprises 18 residues. For the CDR3, the DNA is TGTGCAAGTCGCTCCTTCTCGCGGGGGGGTAGGTACACCGGGGAGCTGTTTTTT. This gives the protein CASRSFSRGGRYTGELFF.

The chain couples TRBV5-1 to TRBJ1-2; 8 bases are a match to TRBD1. CDR1 is SGHRS, CDR2 YFSETQ, per germline. There are 15 residues in the CDR3. V was clipped by 5 bases and J by 6 bases; unmatched bases: 12. The CDR3 protein is CASRPATGGVDGYTF. CDR3 DNA sequence: TGCGCCAGCAGACCTGCTACAGGGGGTGTAGATGGCTACACCTTC. The full variable domain, its missing parts supplied by reference TRBV5-1 and TRBJ1-2, is KAGVTQTPRYLIKTRGQQVTLSCSPISGHRSVSWYQQTPGQGLQFLFEYFSETQRNKGNFPGRFSGRQFSNSRSEMNVSTLELGDSALYLCASRPATGGVDGYTFGSGTRLTVV.

This chain uses TRBV28 with TRBJ1-2; D not resolved. Trimming took off 2 bases at V and 3 bases at J, with 7 bases between the two ends. CDR1 is MDHEN and CDR2 is SYDVKM in the germline V gene. This CDR3 is 13 amino acids long. CDR3 DNA sequence: TGTGCCAGCAGTTTAACGGGAGACTATGGCTACACCTTC. Translating it yields CASSLTGDYGYTF.

As DNA, the CDR3 is TGTGCCAGCAGCGTAGTGGCTAGCGGAGCCTACAATGAGCAGTTCTTC. Its translation: CASSVVASGAYNEQFF. This chain uses TRBV9 with TRBJ2-1, with 7 bases aligning to TRBD2. This CDR3 comprises 16 residues. V gave up 0 bases and J gave up 2 bases; unmatched junction bases: 5. The germline gives CDR1 SGDLS, CDR2 YYNGEE.

The chain uses TRBV10-1 and TRBJ2-7; 7 bases match TRBD1. Unmatched junction bases numbered 5, after V lost 6 bases and J lost 0 bases. The CDR3 has 14 residues. CDR1 is WNHNN, CDR2 SYGVQD, per germline (reference sequence). The CDR3 region has the DNA TGCGCCAGCAGCCTAGGGGGCAGCTCCTACGAGCAGTACTTC. Amino acids: CASSLGGSSYEQYF.

In this sample, this clone turned up once. V gene TRBV30 combines with J gene TRBJ2-5; D gene ambiguous. The CDR3 runs to 12 residues. Trimming took off 5 bases at V and 4 bases at J, with 11 bases between the two ends. CDR1 and CDR2 from the germline V gene are GTSNPN and SVGIG (reference sequence). CDR3 in DNA: TGTGCCTGGGATCACTCGGGAGAGACCCAGTACTTC. Protein product: CAWDHSGETQYF.

The V call is TRBV5-1, the J call TRBJ2-5, with 7 bases fitting TRBD2. V shed 3 bases and J 2 bases; nucleotides not matched to a gene: 10. There are 16 residues in the CDR3. Germline V lookup: CDR1 SGHRS, CDR2 YFSETQ. The CDR3 region is CASSSSLKAGQETQYF. Here the CDR3 DNA reads TGCGCCAGCAGCTCGAGTCTTAAAGCGGGGCAAGAGACCCAGTACTTC.

The gene calls are TRBV5-1 and TRBJ1-1; D possibly corresponds to TRBD1 (6 bases). The CDR3 is 13 residues long. The germline gives CDR1 SGHRS, CDR2 YFSETQ. The germline V and J ends were trimmed by 1 base and 8 bases, with 12 bases remaining between them. The CDR3 reads CASSLPGQREAFF. The CDR3 region has the DNA TGCGCCAGCAGCTTGCCTGGACAGCGCGAAGCTTTCTTT.

This sequence joins TRBV10-1 and TRBJ2-3; TRBD2 aligns across 13 bases. V was pared by 7 bases and J by 2 bases, with 18 bases of the junction left unmatched. Germline lookup yields CDR1 WNHNN and CDR2 SYGVQD (reference sequence). The CDR3 has 20 amino acids. CDR3 residues: CASNFGLAGVGGLNTDTQYF. DNA of the CDR3: TGCGCCAGCAACTTTGGACTAGCGGGAGTTGGGGGTCTAAACACAGATACGCAGTATTTT.

The V gene is TRBV27, the J gene TRBJ2-1; the D is unclear. The CDR3 is 13 amino acids. Germline V gives CDR1 MNHEY, CDR2 SMNVEV (reference sequence). V was clipped by 4 bases and J by 7 bases, with 11 bases between them. The CDR3 DNA follows: TGTGCCAGCAGTTCCCCTGAGGTGAATGAGCAGTTCTTC. Protein: CASSSPEVNEQFF.

The rearrangement uses TRBV4-1 and TRBJ2-5, with 7 bases aligning to TRBD1. V was pared by 0 bases and J by 5 bases, with 12 bases of the junction left unmatched. This CDR3 contains 17 residues. CDR1 is MGHRA, CDR2 YSYEKL, per germline. The DNA for the CDR3 is TGCGCCAGCAGCCAAGATTTTCCGGGACAGCCTAGGGAGACCCAGTACTTC. It codes for CASSQDFPGQPRETQYF.

This clone occurred once. This chain connects TRBV28 to TRBJ1-5; D is undetermined. The CDR3 loop spans 15 amino acids. The V end lost 4 bases, the J end lost 7 bases, and 17 bases lay between the germline ends. Germline CDR1 is MDHEN and CDR2 is SYDVKM. In DNA, the CDR3 is TGTGCCAGCAGTTGGACGGCCTTAGCGGGACAGCCCCAGCATTTT. Translated: CASSWTALAGQPQHF.

This sequence joins TRBV9 and TRBJ2-5; a weak D match, TRBD2 (5 bases). V shed 0 bases and J shed 5 bases, with 17 bases lying between them. Germline lookup yields CDR1 SGDLS and CDR2 YYNGEE. This CDR3 has 16 residues. CDR3 loop: CASSVGSSTTGETQYF. The CDR3 DNA follows: TGTGCCAGCAGCGTAGGTTCTAGCACTACGGGGGAGACCCAGTACTTC.

The chain carries TRBV9 and TRBJ2-3, with 11 bases that match TRBD2. Germline trimming cut 4 bases from V and 0 bases from J; bases unmatched to any gene: 4. CDR3 length: 16 residues. The germline V gene has CDR1 SGDLS and CDR2 YYNGEE. The CDR3 region is CASSPRTSGSTDTQYF. The CDR3 DNA sequence: TGTGCCAGCAGCCCGAGGACTAGCGGGAGCACAGATACGCAGTATTTT.

V gene TRBV29-1 combines with J gene TRBJ2-3, with 8 bases identical to TRBD2. The CDR3 runs 14 residues. Germline CDR1 reads SQVTM; CDR2 reads ANQGSEA. The V gene end was trimmed by 1 base and the J gene end by 8 bases; junction bases not matched to a gene: 8. As DNA, the CDR3 is TGCAGCGTTGAAGTTCCCAGCGGGAGTGGTACGCAGTATTTT. This encodes CSVEVPSGSGTQYF.

J is TRBJ2-7 and V is TRBV7-6, with 7 bases that match TRBD1. With 1 base clipped from V and 1 base from J, the junction kept 10 bases outside the gene matches. The CDR3 sequence is 17 residues long. Germline V gene sequence: CDR1 SGHVS, CDR2 FNYEAQ. The CDR3 loop is CASSLEADRVGSYEQYF. In DNA form, the CDR3 reads TGTGCCAGCAGCTTAGAGGCCGACAGGGTAGGATCCTACGAGCAGTACTTC.

This clone was recorded only once. The chain uses TRBV10-3 and TRBJ2-3; D may be TRBD1 (5 bases). Between the trimmed V and J ends, which lost 2 bases and 4 bases, there was a span of 10 bases. Germline CDR1 reads ENHRY; CDR2 reads SYGVKD. The length of the CDR3 is 14 residues. The CDR3 region is CAISEPRAADTQYF. The CDR3, as DNA: TGTGCCATCAGTGAGCCCAGGGCCGCAGATACGCAGTATTTT.

V and J are TRBV10-2 and TRBJ1-5, with 10 positions matching TRBD1. With 2 bases clipped from V and 6 bases from J, the junction kept 4 bases outside the gene matches. Germline CDR1 reads WSHSY; CDR2 reads SAAADI. The CDR3 runs to 15 residues. The CDR3 bases are TGCGCCAGCAGTGAGGGACAGGGGGGCGGTCAGCCCCAGCATTTT. The encoded protein is CASSEGQGGGQPQHF.

The chain is built from TRBV2 and TRBJ1-1; TRBD1 matches 11 bases. Germline lookup yields CDR1 SNHLY and CDR2 FYNNEI. The CDR3 extends over 14 amino acids. Trimming took 6 bases from V and 4 from J; bases not matched to a gene: 4. CDR3 sequence reads: CASSGTGGATEAFF. The CDR3 DNA reads as TGTGCCAGCAGCGGGACAGGGGGGGCCACTGAAGCTTTCTTT.

The chain joins TRBV7-3 to TRBJ2-5; the D gene is possibly TRBD1 (6 bases). V dropped 4 bases and J dropped 4 bases, with 13 bases sitting between them. The CDR3 consists of 14 residues. The germline CDR1 and CDR2 sequences are SGHTA and FQGTGA. In DNA, the CDR3 is TGTGCCAGCAGCTCCGGACAGACGCGAGAGACCCAGTACTTC. It translates to CASSSGQTRETQYF. Together with reference TRBV7-3 and TRBJ2-5, the CDR3 gives the full variable domain: GAGVSQTPSNKVTEKGKYVELRCDPISGHTALYWYRQSLGQGPEFLIYFQGTGAADDSGLPNDRFFAVRPEGSVSTLKIQRTERGDSAVYLCASSSGQTRETQYFGPGTRLLVL.

This chain links TRBV5-1 with TRBJ2-7; TRBD2 matches 13 bases. The germline gives CDR1 SGHRS, CDR2 YFSETQ. V was pared by 3 bases and J by 2 bases, with 5 bases of the junction left unmatched. The CDR3 sequence is 16 residues long. CDR3 region: CASSSAGTSGAYEQYF. CDR3 sequence (DNA): TGCGCCAGCAGCTCGGCCGGGACTAGCGGGGCCTACGAGCAGTACTTC.